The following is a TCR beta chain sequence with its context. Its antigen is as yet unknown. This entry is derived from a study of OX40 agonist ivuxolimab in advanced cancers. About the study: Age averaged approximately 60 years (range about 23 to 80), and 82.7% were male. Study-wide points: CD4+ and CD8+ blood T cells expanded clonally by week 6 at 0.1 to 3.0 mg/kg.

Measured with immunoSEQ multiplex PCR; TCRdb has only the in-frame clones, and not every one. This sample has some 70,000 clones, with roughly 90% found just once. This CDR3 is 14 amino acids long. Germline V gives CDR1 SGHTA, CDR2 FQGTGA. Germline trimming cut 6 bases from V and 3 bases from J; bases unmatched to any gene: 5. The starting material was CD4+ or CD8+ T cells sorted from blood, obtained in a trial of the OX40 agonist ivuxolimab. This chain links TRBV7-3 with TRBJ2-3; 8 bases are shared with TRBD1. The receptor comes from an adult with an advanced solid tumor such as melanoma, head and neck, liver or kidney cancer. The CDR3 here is CASSRTGFTDTQYF. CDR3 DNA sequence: TGTGCCAGCAGTCGGACAGGGTTTACAGATACGCAGTATTTT.